Listed here are 23 T cell receptor beta chains from one sample, sequenced in a study of shared clonotypes between healthy human individuals. Generated by immunoSEQ multiplex PCR, the TCRdb table keeps only in-frame clones and is missing some. This sample has around 2.5 million clones, with over 85% found just once. Sequenced sample: naive CD4+ T cells from PBMCs. This sample's subset: CD45RA+ positively selected. These TCRs come from a man younger than 35 in good health. Some clones in this sample may be carry-over from other donors' samples.

This chain connects TRBV7-8 to TRBJ2-2; TRBD1 aligns across 12 bases. V was pared by 1 base and J by 7 bases, with 4 bases of the junction left unmatched. This CDR3 spans 16 amino acids. The germline V gene encodes CDR1 SGHVS and CDR2 FQNEAQ. In DNA form, the CDR3 reads TGTGCCAGCAGCTTAGGGGACAGGGGGCGCGTCGGGGAGCTGTTTTTT. Protein: CASSLGDRGRVGELFF.

There are a few counts of this clone. The genes are TRBV18 and TRBJ1-1; D is undetermined. CDR3 size: 14 residues. The germline V gene encodes CDR1 KGHSH and CDR2 LQKENI. The ends were cut back, 5 bases at V and 1 base at J, with 11 bases in the middle. In DNA, the CDR3 is TGTGCCAGCTCAGCCCGTACAGCGAACACTGAAGCTTTCTTT. Translating gives CASSARTANTEAFF.

A few counts support this clone. The chain is built from TRBV7-2 and TRBJ1-5; D is ambiguous. Trimming stripped 1 base from V and 3 bases from J, with 7 bases between. The CDR3 has 14 residues. Looked up from germline, CDR1 is SGHTA and CDR2 is FQGNSA. The CDR3 DNA sequence: TGTGCCAGCAGCTTAGTAGGTATCAATCAGCCCCAGCATTTT. Its protein is CASSLVGINQPQHF.

The chain couples TRBV7-2 to TRBJ1-3; D is uncertain. V lost 4 bases and J 2 bases, leaving 12 bases between the germline ends. The CDR3 is 15 residues long. Germline loops: CDR1 SGHTA, CDR2 FQGNSA. The CDR3 sequence is CASSYPRPTGNTIYF. The CDR3 nucleotides are TGTGCCAGCAGCTACCCGAGACCGACTGGAAACACCATATATTTT.

The chain is built from TRBV28 and TRBJ2-3; no definite D call. This CDR3 contains 14 residues. The germline CDR1 and CDR2 sequences are MDHEN and SYDVKM. The V gene lost 7 bases and the J gene lost 1 base, with 12 bases spanning the gap. The DNA for the CDR3 is TGTGCCAGCAAGGGCCATACGGGCACAGATACGCAGTATTTT. Residues: CASKGHTGTDTQYF.

The chain employs TRBV4-3 and TRBJ2-3; 8 bases align to TRBD1. CDR1 is LGHNA, CDR2 YSLEER, per germline. Trimming took 3 bases from V and 4 from J; bases not matched to a gene: 12. There are 17 residues in the CDR3. The CDR3, as DNA: TGCGCCAGCAGCCAGGAAGGACAGGGCCTAGGGGCAGATACGCAGTATTTT. Its translation is CASSQEGQGLGADTQYF.

The gene calls are TRBV5-1 and TRBJ1-4; D might be TRBD1 (5 bases). The germline V and J ends were trimmed by 1 base and 4 bases, with 14 bases remaining between them. The CDR3 consists of 16 residues. Per germline, CDR1 SGHRS and CDR2 YFSETQ. This CDR3 is CASSLNPGTSNEKLFF. DNA of the CDR3: TGCGCCAGCAGCTTGAACCCCGGGACGAGTAATGAAAAACTGTTTTTT.

The rearrangement links TRBV4-1 to TRBJ2-5; D gene ambiguous. Germline V CDR1 and CDR2: MGHRA, YSYEKL. Between the trimmed V and J ends, which lost 0 bases and 2 bases, there was a span of 10 bases. The CDR3 extends over 15 amino acids. The CDR3 DNA reads TGCGCCAGCAGCCAAGAAGGTATAGAACAAGAGACCCAGTACTTC. Amino acid sequence: CASSQEGIEQETQYF.

This chain uses TRBV5-6 with TRBJ1-3; a possible D gene is TRBD1 (5 bases). The CDR3 covers 17 residues. Trimming shortened V by 4 bases and J by 0 bases, and 17 bases separated the two germline ends. The germline V gene encodes CDR1 SGHDT and CDR2 YYEEEE. This chain's CDR3 is CASSQWGRLSSGNTIYF. The CDR3 region has the DNA TGTGCCAGCAGCCAATGGGGCAGACTAAGCTCTGGAAACACCATATATTTT.

In regard to this clone: Other DNA sequences within the sample encode an identical CDR3. The chain carries TRBV29-1 and TRBJ1-1; D is ambiguous. Germline-derived CDR1 and CDR2 are SQVTM and ANQGSEA. The CDR3 is 13 amino acids. V dropped 4 bases and J dropped 0 bases, with 9 bases sitting between them. The CDR3 is CSVAGRLNTEAFF. The CDR3 region has the DNA TGCAGCGTTGCTGGCAGACTGAACACTGAAGCTTTCTTT. Looking up the rest from reference TRBV29-1 and TRBJ1-1 gives the full variable domain: SAVISQKPSRDICQRGTSLTIQCQVDSQVTMMFWYRQQPGQSLTLIATANQGSEATYESGFVIDKFPISRPNLTFSTLTVSNMSPEDSSIYLCSVAGRLNTEAFFGQGTRLTVV.

This clone was counted a single time. CDR3 nucleotide sequence: TGCGCCAGCAGTGGGGCCCTTACAGGGGGCAGGGAAGCTTTCTTT. Its translation: CASSGALTGGREAFF. This chain joins TRBV10-2 and TRBJ1-1; TRBD1 aligns across 9 bases. The CDR3 length is 15 residues. Trimming removed 4 bases from V and 8 bases from J; junction bases left unmatched: 11. Germline V gives CDR1 WSHSY, CDR2 SAAADI.

The chain carries TRBV7-9 and TRBJ2-2; no clear D. CDR3 length: 14 residues. V dropped 8 bases and J dropped 8 bases, with 18 bases sitting between them. The germline gives CDR1 SEHNR, CDR2 FQNEAQ (reference sequence). The CDR3: CASPTTAVSGELFF. In nucleotides, the CDR3 is TGTGCCAGCCCAACTACAGCAGTTTCGGGGGAGCTGTTTTTT. The full variable domain, in which reference TRBV7-9 and TRBJ2-2 provide the parts outside the CDR3, is DTGVSQNPRHKITKRGQNVTFRCDPISEHNRLYWYRQTLGQGPEFLTYFQNEAQLEKSRLLSDRFSAERPKGSFSTLEIQRTEQGDSAMYLCASPTTAVSGELFFGEGSRLTVL.

In DNA form, the CDR3 reads TGTGCCAGCAGCCCCCCTGACAGAACATATGAAGCTTTCTTT. It encodes CASSPPDRTYEAFF. The V and J genes are TRBV28 and TRBJ1-1; TRBD1 might be the D (5 bases). This CDR3 contains 14 residues. Germline lookup yields CDR1 MDHEN and CDR2 SYDVKM. Trimming cost V 6 bases and J 7 bases, with 18 bases left between them.

This chain's CDR3 is CASSVPGSGDTQYF. CDR3 bases: TGTGCCAGCAGCGTACCGGGTAGTGGAGATACGCAGTATTTT. The V call is TRBV9, the J call TRBJ2-3; no clear D. This CDR3 has 14 amino acids. Trimming cost V 1 base and J 5 bases, with 11 bases left between them. Germline V gene sequence: CDR1 SGDLS, CDR2 YYNGEE.

Worth noting for this clone: This sample includes further DNA sequences coding for the same CDR3. V is TRBV2 and J is TRBJ1-1, with a possible D match to TRBD1 (6 bases). CDR1 is SNHLY and CDR2 is FYNNEI in the germline V gene. The ends were cut back, 9 bases at V and 0 bases at J, with 8 bases in the middle. This CDR3 has 12 amino acids. CDR3 amino acids: CARGQLNTEAFF. The CDR3 DNA reads TGTGCCAGAGGACAGCTGAACACTGAAGCTTTCTTT.

The count of this clone is one. Other DNA sequences in the sample encode the same CDR3. This chain uses TRBV30 with TRBJ2-1, with D unclear. CDR1 is GTSNPN and CDR2 is SVGIG in the germline V gene (reference sequence). The CDR3 totals 11 residues. The germline V and J ends were trimmed by 1 base and 9 bases, with 7 bases remaining between them. CDR3 protein: CAWSGSGEQFF. The DNA for the CDR3 is TGTGCCTGGAGTGGGAGTGGTGAGCAGTTCTTC.

This sequence joins TRBV11-3 and TRBJ2-3, with TRBD1 matching over 10 bases. CDR3 length: 15 residues. The germline CDR1 and CDR2 sequences are SGHNT and YENEEA. Germline trimming cut 5 bases from V and 4 bases from J; bases unmatched to any gene: 6. The CDR3 reads CASSPRQGAADTQYF. DNA of the CDR3: TGTGCCAGCAGCCCGAGACAGGGGGCGGCAGATACGCAGTATTTT. The variable domain in full, with the rest retrieved from reference TRBV11-3 and TRBJ2-3, is EAGVVQSPRYKIIEKKQPVAFWCNPISGHNTLYWYLQNLGQGPELLIRYENEEAVDDSQLPKDRFSAERLKGVDSTLKIQPAELGDSAVYLCASSPRQGAADTQYFGPGTRLTVL.

V and J are TRBV4-3 and TRBJ2-5; D gene unclear. The J call is in doubt because the DNA end fits TRBJ2-7 better. The CDR3 extends over 13 amino acids. Germline V gives CDR1 LGHNA, CDR2 YSLEER. The DNA for the CDR3 is TGCGCCAGCAGCCAAGATCCCGGGCTCGAGCAGTACTTC. Residues: CASSQDPGLEQYF.

V gene TRBV10-3 combines with J gene TRBJ1-2; 7 bases agree with TRBD1. The CDR3 totals 18 residues. CDR1 is ENHRY, CDR2 SYGVKD, per germline. Trimming removed 3 bases from V and 8 bases from J; junction bases left unmatched: 21. The CDR3 loop is CAISETGALERRGEGYTF. CDR3 sequence (DNA): TGTGCCATCAGTGAAACAGGGGCCCTCGAGAGACGCGGTGAGGGCTACACCTTC.

V gene TRBV27 combines with J gene TRBJ2-3; maybe TRBD2 (5 bases). Per the germline V gene, CDR1 is MNHEY and CDR2 is SMNVEV (reference sequence). Trimming took off 1 base at V and 0 bases at J, with 11 bases between the two ends. CDR3 length equals 16 residues. Here the CDR3 reads CASSLLSGVSTDTQYF. The CDR3 nucleotides are TGTGCCAGCAGTTTATTAAGCGGTGTTAGCACAGATACGCAGTATTTT.

This clone was recorded only once. This chain links TRBV7-3 with TRBJ2-5; D unclear. CDR1 SGHTA and CDR2 FQGTGA come from the germline V gene. CDR3 length: 13 residues. Trimming shortened V by 3 bases and J by 3 bases, and 8 bases separated the two germline ends. The CDR3 DNA sequence: TGTGCCAGCAGCTTTCAGCGCGAAGAGACCCAGTACTTC. Its translation: CASSFQREETQYF.

The chain combines TRBV6-1 with TRBJ2-5; 10 nucleotides agree with TRBD1. The CDR3 has 15 amino acids. V dropped 5 bases and J dropped 3; count of bases not matched to a gene: 6. Germline CDR1 reads MNHNS; CDR2 reads SASEGT. DNA for the CDR3: TGTGCCAGCAGTCGACAGGGGGCTTTCAAAGAGACCCAGTACTTC. Its protein product is CASSRQGAFKETQYF.

This sequence joins TRBV27 and TRBJ2-1; 8 nucleotides match TRBD1. Germline CDR1 MNHEY, CDR2 SMNVEV (reference sequence). The CDR3 totals 15 residues. Trimming took 0 bases from V and 7 from J; bases not matched to a gene: 5. The CDR3 is CASSLSGQGWNEQFF. DNA for the CDR3: TGTGCCAGCAGTTTATCAGGACAGGGTTGGAATGAGCAGTTCTTC.